This T cell receptor (beta chain) is from a study of shared clonotypes between healthy human individuals. Only in-frame clones appear in the TCRdb table, and some are missing; sequencing was by immunoSEQ multiplex PCR. Seen here are 730,000 or so clones, about two thirds observed once, and the top ten hold around 1.8%. Germline CDR1 reads SQVTM; CDR2 reads ANQGSEA. The CDR3 is made up of 12 amino acids. V was pared by 6 bases and J by 7 bases, with 4 bases of the junction left unmatched. The TCR was taken from a woman younger than 45 in good health. V is TRBV29-1 and J is TRBJ1-4; 8 bases agree with TRBD1. The sample consisted of memory CD4+ T cells sorted from blood. Subset reported: CD45RA-negative fraction. The DNA for the CDR3 is TGCAGCGTGAACAGGGGGGGTGAAAAACTGTTTTTT. This translates into CSVNRGGEKLFF.